Below are 21 T cell receptor beta chains sequenced from a single sample in a study of cytomegalovirus exposure and HLA in healthy donors. Profiling relied on immunoSEQ multiplex PCR, and the TCRdb table lists in-frame clones only, not all of them. This repertoire shows approximately 200,000 clones, around 84% found once; its top ten account for over 5.5%. The sequenced sample was PBMCs. The receptors stem from a man in his late teens or twenties in good health and CMV-seropositive.

J is TRBJ1-5 and V is TRBV7-3; D not certain. In germline, CDR1 is SGHTA, CDR2 FQGTGA. V lost 0 bases and J lost 2, with 11 bases in between. This CDR3 has 16 amino acids. The CDR3 is CASSLTGVWGNQPQHF. CDR3 nucleotides: TGTGCCAGCAGCTTAACGGGCGTTTGGGGCAATCAGCCCCAGCATTTT.

This chain connects TRBV25-1 to TRBJ2-2, with 7 bases that match TRBD1. Trimming removed 1 base from V and 3 bases from J; junction bases left unmatched: 2. CDR3 length equals 15 residues. Germline values: CDR1 MGHDK, CDR2 SYGVNS. The CDR3 sequence is CASSESDRDTGELFF. The CDR3 DNA sequence: TGTGCCAGCAGTGAATCCGACAGGGACACCGGGGAGCTGTTTTTT.

This rearrangement joins TRBV5-1 to TRBJ1-1, with 9 bases fitting TRBD1. The CDR3 sequence is 17 residues long. The trim removed 3 bases at V and 1 base at J, leaving 10 bases unmatched. The germline gives CDR1 SGHRS, CDR2 YFSETQ. The chain's CDR3 is CASSSNTGQGANTEAFF. The CDR3 bases are TGCGCCAGCAGCTCAAACACGGGACAGGGAGCGAACACTGAAGCTTTCTTT.

This clone occurred a few times. The chain links TRBV27 to TRBJ1-1; 7 bases fit TRBD1. The junction had 2 bases not matched to a gene; V was cut back by 3 bases and J by 4 bases. There are 13 residues in the CDR3. Germline lookup yields CDR1 MNHEY and CDR2 SMNVEV (reference sequence). The CDR3 region has the DNA TGTGCCAGCAGTTTGACAGGGCTCACTGAAGCTTTCTTT. The encoded protein is CASSLTGLTEAFF.

This clone has just a few counts. V usage is TRBV5-1 and J usage is TRBJ2-2; 10 bases match TRBD1. Trimming took 3 bases from V and 6 from J; bases not matched to a gene: 5. This CDR3 spans 15 amino acids. CDR1 is SGHRS and CDR2 is YFSETQ in the germline V gene. DNA for the CDR3: TGCGCCAGCAGCTGGGACAGGGGTTCGTCCGGGGAGCTGTTTTTT. Its protein is CASSWDRGSSGELFF.

The chain joins TRBV7-9 to TRBJ1-2; TRBD1 is a possible D gene (6 bases). The germline V gene encodes CDR1 SEHNR and CDR2 FQNEAQ (reference sequence). The CDR3 is made up of 14 amino acids. V lost 2 bases, J lost 4 bases, and 11 bases lay in between. CDR3 protein: CASSLRDNLYGYTF. The CDR3 bases are TGTGCCAGCAGCTTACGGGACAACCTCTATGGCTACACCTTC. Complete variable domain (other parts from reference TRBV7-9 and TRBJ1-2): DTGVSQNPRHKITKRGQNVTFRCDPISEHNRLYWYRQTLGQGPEFLTYFQNEAQLEKSRLLSDRFSAERPKGSFSTLEIQRTEQGDSAMYLCASSLRDNLYGYTFGSGTRLTVV.

The V gene is TRBV19, the J gene TRBJ2-3; D not certain. The CDR3 spans 14 residues. V gave up 4 bases and J gave up 3 bases, with 11 bases separating them. Germline loops: CDR1 LNHDA, CDR2 SQIVND (reference sequence). The CDR3 spells CASSTGPETDTQYF. The CDR3, as DNA: TGTGCCAGTAGTACTGGCCCGGAGACAGATACGCAGTATTTT.

The V and J genes are TRBV5-4 and TRBJ2-7; weak D call: TRBD2 (6 bases). The V and J ends lost 3 bases and 1 base respectively, with 14 bases between them. This CDR3 has 15 residues. Germline CDR1 is SGHNT and CDR2 is YYREEE (reference sequence). The CDR3 sequence is CASSYPRDFSYEQYF. The CDR3 nucleotides read TGTGCCAGCAGCTACCCCCGGGACTTTTCCTACGAGCAGTACTTC.

The rearrangement uses TRBV18 and TRBJ2-3; TRBD1 is a possible D gene (6 bases). From germline, CDR1 is KGHSH and CDR2 LQKENI. V gave up 3 bases and J gave up 2 bases, with 12 bases separating them. The CDR3 runs 15 residues. The CDR3 region is CASSPPVGATDTQYF. CDR3 coding DNA: TGTGCCAGCTCACCCCCAGTGGGGGCCACAGATACGCAGTATTTT.

A remark on this clone: One end of the junction fails to match germline, which may point to a read error. CDR3 sequence reads: CATSRDRRSKDF. In nucleotides, the CDR3 is TGTGCCACCAGCAGAGACAGGAGGTCTAAAGACTTC. The V call is TRBV15, the J call TRBJ2-5; D possibly corresponds to TRBD2 (5 bases). This CDR3 has 12 residues. The germline CDR1 and CDR2 sequences are LNHNV and YYDKDF (reference sequence).

J is TRBJ2-7 and V is TRBV5-1; TRBD2 aligns across 9 bases. Germline V lookup: CDR1 SGHRS, CDR2 YFSETQ. The CDR3 spans 17 residues. V shed 4 bases, J shed 2 bases, and the junction held 13 bases outside the gene matches. The DNA of the CDR3 is TGCGCCAGCAGCCCCTATGGACTAGCGCACCCCCCCTACGAGCAGTACTTC. Protein product: CASSPYGLAHPPYEQYF.

The chain recombines TRBV9 with TRBJ2-1; a weak D match, TRBD2 (6 bases). Trimming stripped 4 bases from V and 0 bases from J, with 23 bases between. Germline values: CDR1 SGDLS, CDR2 YYNGEE. The CDR3 has 19 residues. The CDR3 DNA reads TGTGCCAGCAGCTTTACCTCGGGACTCTCTGTCAGCTCCTACAATGAGCAGTTCTTC. Its protein product is CASSFTSGLSVSSYNEQFF.

The chain joins TRBV9 to TRBJ2-3, with 9 positions matching TRBD2. V lost 6 bases and J lost 0; bases outside the gene matches: 5. From germline, CDR1 is SGDLS and CDR2 YYNGEE. The CDR3 runs 15 residues. In nucleotides, the CDR3 is TGTGCCAGCACCCGGGGACTAGCTAGCACAGATACGCAGTATTTT. It is translated as CASTRGLASTDTQYF.

The chain uses TRBV2 and TRBJ1-4; D might be TRBD1 (5 bases). The V gene lost 6 bases and the J gene lost 4 bases, with 15 bases spanning the gap. In germline, CDR1 is SNHLY, CDR2 FYNNEI. This CDR3 has 15 residues. The CDR3 bases are TGTGCCAGCAGCCCTTGGGGAGGACATAATGAAAAACTGTTTTTT. Translation: CASSPWGGHNEKLFF.

The chain has TRBV5-6 and TRBJ1-2, with 11 bases lining up with TRBD1. V gave up 3 bases and J gave up 7 bases; unmatched junction bases: 5. Germline V gene sequence: CDR1 SGHDT, CDR2 YYEEEE. The CDR3 is 14 amino acids. The CDR3 here is CASSWTGGASGYTF. CDR3 DNA sequence: TGTGCCAGCAGCTGGACAGGGGGCGCTTCTGGCTACACCTTC. The whole variable domain, remainder taken from reference TRBV5-6 and TRBJ1-2, is DAGVTQSPTHLIKTRGQQVTLRCSPKSGHDTVSWYQQALGQGPQFIFQYYEEEERQRGNFPDRFSGHQFPNYSSELNVNALLLGDSALYLCASSWTGGASGYTFGSGTRLTVV.

This sequence joins TRBV14 and TRBJ2-2; D might be TRBD2 (5 bases). Between the trimmed V and J ends, which lost 1 base and 5 bases, there was a span of 11 bases. The CDR3 consists of 15 residues. The germline CDR1 and CDR2 sequences are SGHDN and FVKESK. CDR3 amino acids: CASSQVLVPTGELFF. The CDR3 nucleotides are TGTGCCAGCAGCCAAGTACTAGTACCTACCGGGGAGCTGTTTTTT.

V and J are TRBV28 and TRBJ1-2; D unresolved. Trimming took 0 bases from V and 4 from J, leaving 6 bases between them. Germline-derived CDR1 and CDR2 are MDHEN and SYDVKM. CDR3 length: 13 amino acids. The CDR3 here is CASSLWSGYGYTF. CDR3 bases: TGTGCCAGCAGTTTATGGTCAGGCTATGGCTACACCTTC.

This clone was counted between two and nine times. This chain links TRBV7-9 with TRBJ2-7; D is unclear. The CDR3 runs to 13 residues. Germline CDR1 reads SEHNR; CDR2 reads FQNEAQ (reference sequence). V was shortened by 4 bases and J by 9 bases, with 16 bases between the two germline ends. The CDR3 DNA reads as TGTGCCAGCAGCTCCGCGGTTCCCCATGGGCAGTACTTC. Its protein is CASSSAVPHGQYF.

V usage is TRBV30 and J usage is TRBJ2-7; no reliable D call. CDR3 size: 12 residues. The V end was cut by 1 base, the J end by 7 bases, with 11 bases between. The V gene's germline CDR1 is GTSNPN and CDR2 SVGIG (reference sequence). The CDR3 coding sequence is TGTGCCTGGAGTGATCAATTCGGGGAGCAGTACTTC. Translation gives CAWSDQFGEQYF. Based on the CDR3 plus reference TRBV30 and TRBJ2-7, the full variable domain is SQTIHQWPATLVQPVGSPLSLECTVEGTSNPNLYWYRQAAGRGLQLLFYSVGIGQISSEVPQNLSASRPQDRQFILSSKKLLLSDSGFYLCAWSDQFGEQYFGPGTRLTVT.

The chain uses TRBV7-8 and TRBJ2-5; 9 bases align to TRBD2. The germline V gene encodes CDR1 SGHVS and CDR2 FQNEAQ. This CDR3 region has 17 residues. V was pared by 5 bases and J by 5 bases, with 15 bases of the junction left unmatched. This CDR3 is CASSPTGGGRARETQYF. The CDR3, as DNA: TGTGCCAGCAGCCCTACGGGGGGCGGGAGGGCCCGTGAGACCCAGTACTTC.

The rearrangement joins TRBV2 to TRBJ1-2; tentative D call: TRBD1 (5 bases). In germline, CDR1 is SNHLY, CDR2 FYNNEI. This CDR3 has 13 amino acids. Trimming removed 7 bases at V and 6 bases at J, with 15 bases between. CDR3 in amino acids: CASKGAGPHGYTF. The DNA of the CDR3 is TGTGCCAGCAAAGGGGCAGGCCCCCATGGCTACACCTTC.